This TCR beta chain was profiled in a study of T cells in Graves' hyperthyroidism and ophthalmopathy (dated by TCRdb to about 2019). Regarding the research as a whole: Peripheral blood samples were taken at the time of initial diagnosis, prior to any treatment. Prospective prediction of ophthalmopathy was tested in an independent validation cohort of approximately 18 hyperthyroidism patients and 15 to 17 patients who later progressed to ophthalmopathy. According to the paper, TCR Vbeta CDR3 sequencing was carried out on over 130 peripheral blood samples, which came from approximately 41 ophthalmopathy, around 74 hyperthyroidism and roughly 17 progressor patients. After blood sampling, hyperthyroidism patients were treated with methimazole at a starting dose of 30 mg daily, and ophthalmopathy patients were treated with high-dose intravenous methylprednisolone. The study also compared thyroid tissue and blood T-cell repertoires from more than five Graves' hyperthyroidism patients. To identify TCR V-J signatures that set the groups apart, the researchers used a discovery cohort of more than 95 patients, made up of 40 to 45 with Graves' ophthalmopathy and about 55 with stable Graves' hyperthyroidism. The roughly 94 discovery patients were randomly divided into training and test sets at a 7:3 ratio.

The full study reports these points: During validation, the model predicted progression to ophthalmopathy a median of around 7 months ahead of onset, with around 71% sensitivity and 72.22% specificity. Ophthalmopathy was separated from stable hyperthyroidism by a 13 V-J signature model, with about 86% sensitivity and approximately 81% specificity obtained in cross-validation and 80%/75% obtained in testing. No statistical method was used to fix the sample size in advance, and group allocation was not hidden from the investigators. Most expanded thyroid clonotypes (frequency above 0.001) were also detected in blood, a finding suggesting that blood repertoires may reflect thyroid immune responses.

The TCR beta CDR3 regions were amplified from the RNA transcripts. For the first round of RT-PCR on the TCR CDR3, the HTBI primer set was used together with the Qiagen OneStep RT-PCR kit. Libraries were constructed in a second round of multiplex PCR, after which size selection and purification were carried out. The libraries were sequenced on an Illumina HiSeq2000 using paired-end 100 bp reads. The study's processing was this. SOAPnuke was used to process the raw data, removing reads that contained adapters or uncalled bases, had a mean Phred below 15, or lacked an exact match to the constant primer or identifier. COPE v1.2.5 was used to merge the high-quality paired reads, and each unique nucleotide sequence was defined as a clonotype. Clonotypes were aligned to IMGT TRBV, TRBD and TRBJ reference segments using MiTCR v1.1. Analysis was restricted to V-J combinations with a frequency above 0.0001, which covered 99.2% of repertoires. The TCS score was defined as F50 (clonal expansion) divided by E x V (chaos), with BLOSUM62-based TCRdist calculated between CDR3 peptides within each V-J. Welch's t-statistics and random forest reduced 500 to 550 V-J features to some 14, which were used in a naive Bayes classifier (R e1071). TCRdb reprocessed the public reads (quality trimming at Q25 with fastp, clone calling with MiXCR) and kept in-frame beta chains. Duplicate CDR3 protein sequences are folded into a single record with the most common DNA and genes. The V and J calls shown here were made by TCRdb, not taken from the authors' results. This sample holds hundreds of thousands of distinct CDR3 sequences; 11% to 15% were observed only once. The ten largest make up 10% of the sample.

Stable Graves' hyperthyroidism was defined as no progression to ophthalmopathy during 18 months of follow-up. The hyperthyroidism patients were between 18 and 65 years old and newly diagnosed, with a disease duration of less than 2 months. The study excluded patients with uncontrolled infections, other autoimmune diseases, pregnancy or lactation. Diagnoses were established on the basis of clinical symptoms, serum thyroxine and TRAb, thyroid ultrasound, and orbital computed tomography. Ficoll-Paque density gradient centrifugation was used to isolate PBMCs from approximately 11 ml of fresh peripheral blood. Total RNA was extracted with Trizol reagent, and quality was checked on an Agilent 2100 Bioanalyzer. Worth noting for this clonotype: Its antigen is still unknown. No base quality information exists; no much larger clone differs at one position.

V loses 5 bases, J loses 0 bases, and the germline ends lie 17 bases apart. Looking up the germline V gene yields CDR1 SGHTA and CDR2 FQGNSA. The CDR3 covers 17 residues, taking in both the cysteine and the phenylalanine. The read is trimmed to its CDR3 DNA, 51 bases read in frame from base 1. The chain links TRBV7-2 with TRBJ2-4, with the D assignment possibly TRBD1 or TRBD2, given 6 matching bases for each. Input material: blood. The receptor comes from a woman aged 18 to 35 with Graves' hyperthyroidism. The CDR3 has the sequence CASSPRGHSGAKNIQYF. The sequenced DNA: TGTGCCAGCAGCCCACGGGGGCACAGCGGAGCCAAAAACATTCAGTACTTC.